One and the same sample provided the 12 T cell receptor beta chains below, sequenced in a study of T cells in Graves' hyperthyroidism and ophthalmopathy. Authors of the study amplified TCR beta CDR3 regions from RNA transcripts. The TCR CDR3 was amplified in a first-round RT-PCR using the HTBI primer set. TCRdb analysed the multiplex PCR reads with MiXCR anew, one entry per CDR3 protein. The sample consists of around 250,000 distinct CDR3 sequences, approximately 15% of them appearing once. Sequencing used blood. These receptors were taken from a woman aged 40 to 49 with Graves' hyperthyroidism that later progressed to Graves' ophthalmopathy.

This sequence joins TRBV18 and TRBJ2-3, with TRBD1 matching over 9 bases. Germline values: CDR1 KGHSH, CDR2 LQKENI. The CDR3 is made up of 15 amino acids. Losses at the gene ends were 2 bases for V and 4 bases for J; bases not matched to a gene: 4. DNA of the CDR3: TGTGCCAGCTCACCAACAGGGGGCATGGCAGATACGCAGTATTTT. It yields the protein CASSPTGGMADTQYF.

In this sample, this clonotype turned up many times. The chain is built from TRBV11-2 and TRBJ2-1; 8 positions agree with TRBD2. The V segment lost 2 bases and the J segment 5 bases; nucleotides outside the gene matches: 5. Germline loops: CDR1 SGHAT, CDR2 FQNNGV. The length of the CDR3 is 15 residues. The CDR3 coding sequence is TGTGCCAGCAGCTTAAGGCTAGCGGGTAACAATGAGCAGTTCTTC. Translating gives CASSLRLAGNNEQFF.

With regard to this clonotype: This may arise from a read error, as a much more abundant clone is one base away. The J gene is TRBJ2-1, the V gene TRBV30, with 9 nucleotides matching TRBD2. Germline-derived CDR1 and CDR2 are GTSNPN and SVGIG (reference sequence). The CDR3 length is 18 residues. CDR3 amino acids: CTWGWTSALFGPYNEQFF. As DNA, the CDR3 is TGTACCTGGGGGTGGACTAGCGCCCTTTTCGGTCCCTACAATGAGCAGTTCTTC.

The table lists this clonotype with a few counts. This chain uses TRBV5-1 with TRBJ2-4; tentatively, D is TRBD1 (6 bases). Trimming left V 1 base short and J 8 bases short, with 13 bases between. The CDR3 spans 14 residues. The germline gives CDR1 SGHRS, CDR2 YFSETQ. Written as DNA, the CDR3 is TGCGCCAGCAGCTTGCCAGGGGTGGTTGACATTCAGTACTTC. This translates into CASSLPGVVDIQYF.

This clonotype was recorded at least ten times. The chain employs TRBV2 and TRBJ2-1, with D possibly TRBD1 on 5 matching bases. CDR1 and CDR2 (germline): SNHLY, FYNNEI. The CDR3 has 13 residues. The V end was cut by 11 bases, the J end by 8 bases, with 19 bases between. For the CDR3, the DNA is TGTGCCGGAAGGGGATTTAATGGACATGAGCAGTTCTTC. Its protein is CAGRGFNGHEQFF.

Worth noting for this clonotype: The limits of the CDR3 on the DNA are not certain, so only TCRdb's listed CDR3 is given. The rearrangement uses TRBV2 and TRBJ1-1; the table's D call, TRBD1, has no DNA check behind it. The CDR3 totals 23 residues, both ends included. Germline CDR1 SNHLY, CDR2 FYNNEI. CDR3 loop: CASSSFRLRFGAGTVGMNTEALF.

The rearrangement uses TRBV20-1 and TRBJ2-7, with 10 bases that match TRBD2. CDR3 length: 15 residues. Germline-derived CDR1 and CDR2 are DFQATT and SNEGSKA (reference sequence). The V segment lost 7 bases and the J segment 2 bases; nucleotides outside the gene matches: 11. CDR3 sequence reads: CSVPSGGYITYEQYF. CDR3 DNA sequence: TGCAGTGTTCCTAGCGGGGGATACATCACCTACGAGCAGTACTTC.

This clonotype was detected ten times or more. CDR3 DNA sequence: TGTGCCAGCAGCAGCGGGAGGCATCGGAATGAGCAGTTCTTC. Its translation is CASSSGRHRNEQFF. The rearrangement uses TRBV12-3 or TRBV12-4 and TRBJ2-1; TRBD2 agrees at 9 bases. V lost 6 bases to trimming and J lost 7 bases; unmatched junction nucleotides: 7. This CDR3 has 14 residues.

The chain recombines TRBV28 with TRBJ2-7; 7 bases map to TRBD2. V gave up 6 bases and J gave up 0 bases; unmatched junction bases: 8. Germline-derived CDR1 and CDR2 are MDHEN and SYDVKM. The CDR3 contains 15 residues. The CDR3 DNA sequence: TGTGCCAGCAGCCCACTAGCGATCACCTCCTACGAGCAGTACTTC. This codes for CASSPLAITSYEQYF.

This clonotype was seen ten or more times. The genes are TRBV6-1 and TRBJ1-2; tentatively, D is TRBD1 (5 bases). V was trimmed by 6 bases and J by 9 bases, leaving 17 bases between them. This CDR3 comprises 13 residues. The germline V gene has CDR1 MNHNS and CDR2 SASEGT. The CDR3 nucleotides read TGTGCCAGCAGCGGGCCAGGGAGGGTGAGCTACACCTTC. Encoded protein: CASSGPGRVSYTF.

This clonotype was seen at least ten times. The chain carries TRBV14 and TRBJ2-2; D perhaps matches TRBD1 (6 bases). The CDR3 loop spans 17 amino acids. V was pared by 4 bases and J by 0 bases, with 15 bases between. Germline V CDR1 and CDR2: SGHDN, FVKESK. The chain's CDR3 is CASSPRTAFANTGELFF. The DNA for the CDR3 is TGTGCCAGCAGCCCACGGACAGCTTTCGCGAACACCGGGGAGCTGTTTTTT.

Many counts were recorded for this clonotype. The chain combines TRBV7-2 with TRBJ2-1; no clear D. The CDR3 length is 15 residues. Trimming pared 1 base from V and 4 bases from J, leaving 11 bases between. Germline assignment: CDR1 SGHTA and CDR2 FQGNSA. The CDR3 protein is CASSLVGLGYNEQFF. The DNA for the CDR3 is TGTGCCAGCAGCTTAGTGGGGTTGGGGTACAATGAGCAGTTCTTC.